This T cell receptor beta chain is from a study of blood T cell repertoires in COVID-19. The overall study: The study drew acute and convalescent COVID-19 samples from the United States, Italy and Spain. T cells, B-cell-depleted T cells, or PBMCs provided the cDNA or gDNA that served as material.

How the authors handled the data: Estimation of nucleated cell counts was performed using reference gene primer amplification. The data were produced by immunoSEQ multiplex PCR, yet TCRdb's version contains in-frame clones alone and is incomplete. That table furnishes V, J and clone size, whereas the DNA furnished D and trimming. The table includes more than 55,000 clones, less than 80% detected once. V was shortened by 2 bases and J by 3 bases, with 14 bases between the two germline ends. Germline V gene sequence: CDR1 MNHEY, CDR2 SMNVEV (reference sequence). This CDR3 is built from 15 residues. Sequencing was carried out using peripheral blood. The TCR comes from a human donor in a cohort sampled during active COVID-19. The genes are TRBV27 and TRBJ2-7; D not certain. This CDR3 reads CASSLGGPAVYEQYF. The CDR3 nucleotides are TGTGCCAGCAGTTTAGGTGGCCCCGCGGTCTACGAGCAGTACTTC.